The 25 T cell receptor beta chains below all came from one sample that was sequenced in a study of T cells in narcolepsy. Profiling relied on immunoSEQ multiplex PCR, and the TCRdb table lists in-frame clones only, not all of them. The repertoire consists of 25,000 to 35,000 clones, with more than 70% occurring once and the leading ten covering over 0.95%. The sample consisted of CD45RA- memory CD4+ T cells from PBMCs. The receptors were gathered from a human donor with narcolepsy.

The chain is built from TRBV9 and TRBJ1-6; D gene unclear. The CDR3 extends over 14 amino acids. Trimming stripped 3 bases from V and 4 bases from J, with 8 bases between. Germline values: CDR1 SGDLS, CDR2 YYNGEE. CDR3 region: CASSGPTYNSPLHF. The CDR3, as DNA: TGTGCCAGCAGCGGCCCCACGTATAATTCACCCCTCCACTTT.

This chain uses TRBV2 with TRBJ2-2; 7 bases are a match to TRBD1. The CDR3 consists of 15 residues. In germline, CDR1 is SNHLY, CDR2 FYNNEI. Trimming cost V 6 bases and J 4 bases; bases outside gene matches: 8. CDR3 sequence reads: CASSLTGQGTGELFF. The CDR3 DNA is TGTGCCAGCAGCCTGACAGGGCAGGGCACCGGGGAGCTGTTTTTT.

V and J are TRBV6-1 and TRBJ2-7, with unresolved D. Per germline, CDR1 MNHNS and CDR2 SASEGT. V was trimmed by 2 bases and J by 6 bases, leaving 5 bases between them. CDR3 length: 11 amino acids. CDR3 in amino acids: CASSENREQYF. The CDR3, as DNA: TGTGCCAGCAGTGAAAATCGCGAGCAGTACTTC.

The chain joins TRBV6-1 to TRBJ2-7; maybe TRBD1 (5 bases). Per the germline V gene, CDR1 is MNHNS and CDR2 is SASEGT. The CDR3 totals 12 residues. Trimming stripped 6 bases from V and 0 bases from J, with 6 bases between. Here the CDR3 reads CASRGDSYEQYF. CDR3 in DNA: TGTGCCAGCAGAGGGGACTCCTACGAGCAGTACTTC.

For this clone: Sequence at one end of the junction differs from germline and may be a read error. CDR3 protein: CASSPRGTGKLFF. The CDR3 nucleotides are TGTGCCAGCAGTCCACGCGGGACCGGGAAGCTGTTTTTT. The chain couples TRBV6-5 to TRBJ2-2; maybe TRBD2 (6 bases). The CDR3 is 13 amino acids. The germline V gene has CDR1 MNHEY and CDR2 SVGAGI.

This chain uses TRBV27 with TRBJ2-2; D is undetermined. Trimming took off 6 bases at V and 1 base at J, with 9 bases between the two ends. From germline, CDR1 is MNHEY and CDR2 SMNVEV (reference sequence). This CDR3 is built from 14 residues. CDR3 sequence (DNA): TGTGCCAGCAGCCGGACGGTGAACACCGGGGAGCTGTTTTTT. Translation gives CASSRTVNTGELFF.

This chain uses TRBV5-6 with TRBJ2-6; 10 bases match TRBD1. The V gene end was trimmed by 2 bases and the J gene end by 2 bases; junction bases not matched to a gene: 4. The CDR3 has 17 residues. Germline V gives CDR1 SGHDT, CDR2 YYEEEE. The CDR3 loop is CASSFRQGAAGANVLTF. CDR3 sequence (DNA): TGTGCCAGCAGCTTTCGACAGGGGGCTGCTGGGGCCAACGTCCTGACTTTC.

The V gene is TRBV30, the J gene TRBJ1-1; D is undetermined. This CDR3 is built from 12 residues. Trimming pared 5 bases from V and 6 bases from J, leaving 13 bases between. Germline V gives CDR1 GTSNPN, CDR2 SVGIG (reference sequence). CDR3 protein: CAWVNLGAEAFF. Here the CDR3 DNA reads TGTGCCTGGGTTAATCTGGGAGCTGAAGCTTTCTTT.

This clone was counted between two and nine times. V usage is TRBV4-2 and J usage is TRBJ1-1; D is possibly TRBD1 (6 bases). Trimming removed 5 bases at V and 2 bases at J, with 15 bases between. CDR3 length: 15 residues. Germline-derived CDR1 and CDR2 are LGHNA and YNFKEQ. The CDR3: CASSYQAGDNTEAFF. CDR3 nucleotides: TGTGCCAGCAGCTACCAGGCAGGGGATAACACTGAAGCTTTCTTT.

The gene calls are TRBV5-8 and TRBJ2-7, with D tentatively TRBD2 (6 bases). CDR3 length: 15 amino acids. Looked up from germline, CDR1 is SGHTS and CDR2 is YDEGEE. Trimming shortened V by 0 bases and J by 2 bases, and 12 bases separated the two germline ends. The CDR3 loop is CASSLARSGAYEQYF. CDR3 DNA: TGTGCCAGCAGCTTGGCCCGATCGGGGGCCTACGAGCAGTACTTC.

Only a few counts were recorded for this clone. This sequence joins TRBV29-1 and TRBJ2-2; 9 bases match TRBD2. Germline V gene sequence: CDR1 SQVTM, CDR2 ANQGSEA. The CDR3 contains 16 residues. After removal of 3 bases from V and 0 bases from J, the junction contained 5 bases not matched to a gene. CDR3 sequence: CSVDAGGPSNTGELFF. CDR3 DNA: TGCAGCGTTGATGCGGGGGGGCCTTCGAACACCGGGGAGCTGTTTTTT.

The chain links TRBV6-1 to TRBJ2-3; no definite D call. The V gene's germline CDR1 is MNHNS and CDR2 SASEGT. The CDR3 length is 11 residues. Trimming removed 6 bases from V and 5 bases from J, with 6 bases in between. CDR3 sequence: CASRSVDTQYF. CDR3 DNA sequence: TGTGCCAGCAGATCGGTAGATACGCAGTATTTT.

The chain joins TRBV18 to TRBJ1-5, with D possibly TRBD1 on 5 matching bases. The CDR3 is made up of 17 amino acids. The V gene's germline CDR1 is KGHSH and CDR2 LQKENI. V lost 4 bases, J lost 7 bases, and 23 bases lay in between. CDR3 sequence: CASSQLSPGTAEQPQHF. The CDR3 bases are TGTGCCAGCTCACAACTATCCCCCGGGACCGCGGAACAGCCCCAGCATTTT.

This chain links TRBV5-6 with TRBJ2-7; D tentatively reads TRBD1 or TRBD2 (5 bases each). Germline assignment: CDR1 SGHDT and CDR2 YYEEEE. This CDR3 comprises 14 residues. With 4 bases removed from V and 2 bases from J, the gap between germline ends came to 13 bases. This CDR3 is CASSPEGRPYEQYF. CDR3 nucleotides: TGTGCCAGCAGCCCCGAGGGGCGGCCCTACGAGCAGTACTTC.

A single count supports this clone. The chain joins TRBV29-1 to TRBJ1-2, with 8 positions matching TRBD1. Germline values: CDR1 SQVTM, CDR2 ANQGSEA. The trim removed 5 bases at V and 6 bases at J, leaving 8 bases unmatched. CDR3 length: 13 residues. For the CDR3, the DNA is TGCAGCGTTCATACCCAGGGGGCGCATGGCTACACCTTC. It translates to CSVHTQGAHGYTF.

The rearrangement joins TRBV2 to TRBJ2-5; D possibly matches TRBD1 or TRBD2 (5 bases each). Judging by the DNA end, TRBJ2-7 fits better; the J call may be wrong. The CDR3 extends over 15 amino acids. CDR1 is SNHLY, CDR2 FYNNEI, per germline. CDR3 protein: CASSESAGSSYEQYF. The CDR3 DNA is TGTGCCAGCAGTGAGTCGGCAGGGAGCTCCTACGAGCAGTACTTC.

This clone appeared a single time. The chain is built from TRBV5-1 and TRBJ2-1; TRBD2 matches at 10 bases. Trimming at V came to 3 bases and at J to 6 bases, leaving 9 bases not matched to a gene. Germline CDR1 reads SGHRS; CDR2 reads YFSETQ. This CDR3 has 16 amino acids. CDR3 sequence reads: CASSSQAGGPGNEQFF. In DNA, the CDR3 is TGCGCCAGCAGCTCCCAAGCGGGAGGGCCGGGCAATGAGCAGTTCTTC. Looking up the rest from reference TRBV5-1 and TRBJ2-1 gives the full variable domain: KAGVTQTPRYLIKTRGQQVTLSCSPISGHRSVSWYQQTPGQGLQFLFEYFSETQRNKGNFPGRFSGRQFSNSRSEMNVSTLELGDSALYLCASSSQAGGPGNEQFFGPGTRLTVL.

CDR3 nucleotide sequence: TGCGCCAGCAGCTTGGCCGAAGTCAAAACCGGGGAGCTGTTTTTT. Translation: CASSLAEVKTGELFF. The chain joins TRBV5-1 to TRBJ2-2; D is undetermined. V shed 0 bases and J shed 5 bases, with 11 bases lying between them. Per germline, CDR1 SGHRS and CDR2 YFSETQ. The length of the CDR3 is 15 residues.

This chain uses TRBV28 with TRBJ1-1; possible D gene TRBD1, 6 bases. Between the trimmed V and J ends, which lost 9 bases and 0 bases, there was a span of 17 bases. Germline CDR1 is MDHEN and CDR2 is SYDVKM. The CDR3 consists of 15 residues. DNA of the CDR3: TGTGCCAGTAGGGGGGCAGCTCTGATGAACACTGAAGCTTTCTTT. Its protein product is CASRGAALMNTEAFF.

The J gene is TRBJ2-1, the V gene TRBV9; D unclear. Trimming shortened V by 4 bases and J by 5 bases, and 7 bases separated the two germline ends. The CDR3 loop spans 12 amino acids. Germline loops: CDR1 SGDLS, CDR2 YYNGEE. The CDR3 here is CASSLRDNEQFF. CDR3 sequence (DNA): TGTGCCAGCAGCCTGCGCGACAATGAGCAGTTCTTC.

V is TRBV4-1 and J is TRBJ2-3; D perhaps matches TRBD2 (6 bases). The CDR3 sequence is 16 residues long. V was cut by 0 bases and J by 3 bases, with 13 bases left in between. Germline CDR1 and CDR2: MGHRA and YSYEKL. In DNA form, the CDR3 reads TGCGCCAGCAGCCAAGAACGGGGGTTTTTAACAGATACGCAGTATTTT. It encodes CASSQERGFLTDTQYF.

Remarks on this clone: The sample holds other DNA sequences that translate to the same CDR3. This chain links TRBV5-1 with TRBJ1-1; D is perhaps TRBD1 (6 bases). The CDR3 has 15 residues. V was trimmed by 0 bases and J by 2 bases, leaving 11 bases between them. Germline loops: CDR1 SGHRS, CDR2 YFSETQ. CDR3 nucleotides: TGCGCCAGCAGCTTGGTTGGGGGGGCAAACACTGAAGCTTTCTTT. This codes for CASSLVGGANTEAFF. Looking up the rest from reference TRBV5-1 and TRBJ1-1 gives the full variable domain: KAGVTQTPRYLIKTRGQQVTLSCSPISGHRSVSWYQQTPGQGLQFLFEYFSETQRNKGNFPGRFSGRQFSNSRSEMNVSTLELGDSALYLCASSLVGGANTEAFFGQGTRLTVV.

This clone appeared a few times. This chain's CDR3 is CASSQTAGGSGNTIYF. CDR3 in DNA: TGTGCCAGCAGCCAAACCGCCGGGGGCTCTGGAAACACCATATATTTT. The chain combines TRBV14 with TRBJ1-3; maybe TRBD1 (5 bases). The CDR3 is made up of 16 amino acids. Looked up from germline, CDR1 is SGHDN and CDR2 is FVKESK. Trimming took 2 bases from V and 0 from J, leaving 11 bases between them.

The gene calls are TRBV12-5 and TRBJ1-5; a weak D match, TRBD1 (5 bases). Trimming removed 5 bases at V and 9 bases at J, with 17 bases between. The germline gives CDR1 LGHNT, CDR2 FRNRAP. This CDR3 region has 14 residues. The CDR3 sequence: CASGPPGAGLPQHF. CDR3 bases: TGTGCTAGTGGTCCCCCCGGGGCGGGACTGCCCCAGCATTTT.

As DNA, the CDR3 is TGTGCCAGCAGCTTTGGCGTACTAGCGGGAGGGGGAGAGCAGTACTTC. As protein: CASSFGVLAGGGEQYF. The chain links TRBV7-9 to TRBJ2-7; the match to TRBD2 covers 13 bases. Per the germline V gene, CDR1 is SEHNR and CDR2 is FQNEAQ (reference sequence). This CDR3 has 16 residues. V shed 3 bases and J 7 bases; nucleotides not matched to a gene: 9.